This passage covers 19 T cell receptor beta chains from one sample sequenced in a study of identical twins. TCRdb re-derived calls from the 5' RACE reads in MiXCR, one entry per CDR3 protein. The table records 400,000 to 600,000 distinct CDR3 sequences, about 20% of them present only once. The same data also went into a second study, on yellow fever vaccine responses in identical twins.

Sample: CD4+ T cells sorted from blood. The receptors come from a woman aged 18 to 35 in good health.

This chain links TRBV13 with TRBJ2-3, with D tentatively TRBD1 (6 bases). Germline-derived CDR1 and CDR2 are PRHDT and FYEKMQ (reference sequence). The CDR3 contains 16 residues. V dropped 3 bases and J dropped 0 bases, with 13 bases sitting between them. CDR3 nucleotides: TGTGCCAGCAGCTTCCTGGGACACCAAAGCACAGATACGCAGTATTTT. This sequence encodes CASSFLGHQSTDTQYF.

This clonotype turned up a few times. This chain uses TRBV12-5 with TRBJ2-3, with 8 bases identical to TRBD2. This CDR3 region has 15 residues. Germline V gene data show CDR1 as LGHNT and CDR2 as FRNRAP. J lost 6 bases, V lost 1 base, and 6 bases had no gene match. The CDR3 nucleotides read TGTGCTAGTGGTTTGGATCGGACTAGCAAGGATACGCAGTATTTT. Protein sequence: CASGLDRTSKDTQYF.

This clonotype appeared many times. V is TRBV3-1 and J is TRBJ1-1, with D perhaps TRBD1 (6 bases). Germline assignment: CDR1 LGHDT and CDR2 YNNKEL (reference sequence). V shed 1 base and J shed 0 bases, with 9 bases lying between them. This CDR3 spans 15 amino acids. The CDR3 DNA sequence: TGTGCCAGCAGCCAAGGTCAGGGGTTGAACACTGAAGCTTTCTTT. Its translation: CASSQGQGLNTEAFF.

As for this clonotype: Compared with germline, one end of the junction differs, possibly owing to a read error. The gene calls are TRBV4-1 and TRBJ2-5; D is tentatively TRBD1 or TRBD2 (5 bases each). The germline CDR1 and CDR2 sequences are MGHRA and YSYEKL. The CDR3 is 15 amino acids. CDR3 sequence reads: CTSSPRSSGPETQYF. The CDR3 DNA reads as TGCACCAGCAGCCCTCGTAGTTCGGGACCAGAGACCCAGTACTTC.

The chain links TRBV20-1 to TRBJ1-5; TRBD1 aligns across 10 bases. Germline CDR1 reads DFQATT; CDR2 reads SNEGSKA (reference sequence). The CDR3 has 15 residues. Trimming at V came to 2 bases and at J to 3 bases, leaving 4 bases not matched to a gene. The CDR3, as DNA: TGCAGTGCTAGACAGGACAGGGGGAACAATCAGCCCCAGCATTTT. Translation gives CSARQDRGNNQPQHF.

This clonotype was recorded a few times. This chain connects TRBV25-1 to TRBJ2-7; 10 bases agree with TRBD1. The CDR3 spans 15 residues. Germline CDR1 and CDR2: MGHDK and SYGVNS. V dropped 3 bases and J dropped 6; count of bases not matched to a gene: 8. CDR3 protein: CASSDPGQGRVEQYF. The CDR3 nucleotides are TGTGCCAGCAGTGACCCGGGACAGGGGCGGGTCGAGCAGTACTTC.

Written as DNA, the CDR3 is TGTGCCAGCTCACCATCGGGCAGAACCTACGAGCAGTACGTC. Its protein product is CASSPSGRTYEQYV. V usage is TRBV18 and J usage is TRBJ2-7; D call uncertain. The CDR3 sequence is 14 residues long. Trimming cost V 2 bases and J 2 bases, with 10 bases left between them. Germline CDR1 is KGHSH and CDR2 is LQKENI.

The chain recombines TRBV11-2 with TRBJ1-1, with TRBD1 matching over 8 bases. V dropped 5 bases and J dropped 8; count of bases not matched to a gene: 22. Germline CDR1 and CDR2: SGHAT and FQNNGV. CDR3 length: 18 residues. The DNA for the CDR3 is TGTGCCAGCAGCGAAAGGCAGGGGGCAGGGGGCCGTCGGGCCGAAGCTTTCTTT. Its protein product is CASSERQGAGGRRAEAFF.

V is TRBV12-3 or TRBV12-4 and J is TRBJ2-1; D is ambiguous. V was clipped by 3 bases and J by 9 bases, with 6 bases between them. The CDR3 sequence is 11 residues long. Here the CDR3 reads CASSFGVEQFF. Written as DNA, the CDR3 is TGTGCCAGCAGTTTTGGGGTTGAGCAGTTCTTC.

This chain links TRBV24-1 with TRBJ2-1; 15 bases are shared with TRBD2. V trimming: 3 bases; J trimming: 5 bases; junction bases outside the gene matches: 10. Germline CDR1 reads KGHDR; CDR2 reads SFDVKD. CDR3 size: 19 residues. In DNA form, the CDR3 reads TGTGCCACCAGTGATCCCCGGACTAGCGGGAGGGCCTTGGACAATGAGCAGTTCTTC. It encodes CATSDPRTSGRALDNEQFF.

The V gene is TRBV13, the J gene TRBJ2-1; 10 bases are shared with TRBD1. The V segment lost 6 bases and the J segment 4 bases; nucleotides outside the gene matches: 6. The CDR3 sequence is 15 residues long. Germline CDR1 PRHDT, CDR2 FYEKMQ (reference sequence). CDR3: CASSFGQGGYNEQFF. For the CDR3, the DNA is TGTGCCAGCAGTTTCGGACAGGGGGGGTACAATGAGCAGTTCTTC.

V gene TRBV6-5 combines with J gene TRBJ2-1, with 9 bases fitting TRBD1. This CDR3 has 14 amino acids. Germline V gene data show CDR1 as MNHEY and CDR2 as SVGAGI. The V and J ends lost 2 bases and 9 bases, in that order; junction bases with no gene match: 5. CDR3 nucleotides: TGTGCCAGCAGTTACCGGGGACAGGGACGTGAGCAGTTCTTC. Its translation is CASSYRGQGREQFF.

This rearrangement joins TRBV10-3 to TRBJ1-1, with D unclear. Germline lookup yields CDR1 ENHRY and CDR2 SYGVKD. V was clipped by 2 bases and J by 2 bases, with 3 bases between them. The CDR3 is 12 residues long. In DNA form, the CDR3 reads TGTGCCATCAGTGAGCATAACACTGAAGCTTTCTTT. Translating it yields CAISEHNTEAFF.

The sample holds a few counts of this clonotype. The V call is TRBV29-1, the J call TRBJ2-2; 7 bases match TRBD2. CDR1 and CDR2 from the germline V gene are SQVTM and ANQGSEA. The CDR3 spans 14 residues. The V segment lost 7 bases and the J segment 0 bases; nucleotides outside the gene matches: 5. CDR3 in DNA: TGCAGCGGCTCGGGACTATCGAACACCGGGGAGCTGTTTTTT. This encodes CSGSGLSNTGELFF.

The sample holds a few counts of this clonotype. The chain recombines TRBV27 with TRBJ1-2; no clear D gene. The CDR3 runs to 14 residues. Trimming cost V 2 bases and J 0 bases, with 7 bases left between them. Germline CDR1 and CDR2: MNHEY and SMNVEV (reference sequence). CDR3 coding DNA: TGTGCCAGCAGTTTACGGAGGACTAACTATGGCTACACCTTC. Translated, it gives CASSLRRTNYGYTF.

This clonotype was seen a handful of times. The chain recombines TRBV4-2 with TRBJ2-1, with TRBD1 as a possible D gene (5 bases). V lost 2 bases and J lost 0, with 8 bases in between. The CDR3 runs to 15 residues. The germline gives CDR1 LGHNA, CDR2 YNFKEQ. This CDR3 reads CASSQKTASYNEQFF. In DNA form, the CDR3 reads TGTGCCAGCAGCCAAAAGACAGCCTCCTACAATGAGCAGTTCTTC.

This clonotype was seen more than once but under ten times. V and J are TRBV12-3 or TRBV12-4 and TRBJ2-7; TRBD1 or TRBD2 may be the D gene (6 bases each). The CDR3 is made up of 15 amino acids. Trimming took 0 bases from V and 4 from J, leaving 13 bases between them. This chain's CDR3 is CASSLAGGARYEQYF. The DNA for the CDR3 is TGTGCCAGCAGTTTAGCGGGGGGCGCGCGGTACGAGCAGTACTTC.

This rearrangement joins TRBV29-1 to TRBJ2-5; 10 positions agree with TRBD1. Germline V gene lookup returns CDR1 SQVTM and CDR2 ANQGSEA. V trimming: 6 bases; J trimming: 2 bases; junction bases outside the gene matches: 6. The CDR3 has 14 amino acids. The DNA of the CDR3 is TGCAGCGTAGATTGGACAGGGGGGCAAGAGACCCAGTACTTC. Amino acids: CSVDWTGGQETQYF. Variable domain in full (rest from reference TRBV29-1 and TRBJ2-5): SAVISQKPSRDICQRGTSLTIQCQVDSQVTMMFWYRQQPGQSLTLIATANQGSEATYESGFVIDKFPISRPNLTFSTLTVSNMSPEDSSIYLCSVDWTGGQETQYFGPGTRLLVL.

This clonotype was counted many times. The CDR3 sequence is CASRYNTEAFF. Here the CDR3 DNA reads TGTGCCAGCAGGTACAACACTGAAGCTTTCTTT. This chain joins TRBV12-3 or TRBV12-4 and TRBJ1-1; no clear D gene. The CDR3 extends over 11 amino acids. V lost 6 bases and J lost 2, with 4 bases in between.